A selection of T cell receptor beta chains follows, all from one sample in a study of technical replicates of blood from a handful of donors. Here immunoSEQ multiplex PCR was the method, and the copy in TCRdb shows in-frame clones only, minus some. The sample shows 55,000 to 75,000 clones, around 92% of them seen only once. The sample taken for sequencing was PBMCs. Every receptor here comes from a human donor in good health. Some clones in this sample may be carry-over from other donors' samples. The CDR3 runs from the conserved cysteine through the conserved F or W. D genes are given only for firm matches. Clone size is stated in some rows and not others, as once, few, many or a class when expanded.

>TRBJ2-7|TRBV10-3|NA|TRBD2
CAIGGGGAYEQYF
TGTGCCATCGGAGGTGGGGGGGCCTACGAGCAGTACTTC
>TRBJ1-6|TRBV5-6|NA|TRBD1
CASSAGTGANSPLHF
TGTGCCAGCAGCGCTGGGACAGGGGCTAATTCACCCCTCCACTTT
>TRBJ2-7|TRBV18|NA|NA
CASSHPGLSSYEQYF
TGTGCCAGCTCACACCCAGGCCTATCCTCCTACGAGCAGTACTTC
>TRBJ1-2|TRBV6-5|NA|NA
CASGLSPWYGYTF
TGTGCCAGCGGACTTTCCCCCTGGTATGGCTACACCTTC
>TRBJ2-1|TRBV27|NA|NA
CASSQTWGFEQFF
TGTGCCAGCAGTCAGACTTGGGGCTTTGAGCAGTTCTTC
>TRBJ1-6|TRBV7-9|NA|NA
CASRSGLGADSPLHF
TGTGCCAGCAGGTCGGGCTTGGGGGCAGATTCACCCCTCCACTTT
>TRBJ1-6|TRBV11-2|NA|TRBD1
CASSRDRDRLNSPLHF
TGTGCCAGCAGCCGGGACAGGGATCGCCTTAATTCACCCCTCCACTTT
>TRBJ1-5|TRBV6-6|NA|NA
CASSYTNSNQPQHF
TGTGCCAGCAGTTACACTAATAGCAATCAGCCCCAGCATTTT
>TRBJ2-7|TRBV5-5|NA|NA
CASSLRQGSYEQYF
TGTGCCAGCAGCTTACGGCAGGGCTCCTACGAGCAGTACTTC
>TRBJ2-2|TRBV6-4|NA|TRBD1
CASGTGGLSGELFF
TGTGCCAGCGGGACAGGGGGTTTGTCCGGGGAGCTGTTTTTT
>TRBJ1-2|TRBV18|NA|TRBD1
CASSGQGASSNYGYTF
TGTGCCAGCTCCGGACAGGGGGCCTCTTCTAACTATGGCTACACCTTC
>TRBJ1-3|TRBV5-1|NA|NA
CASSWRAGDTIYF
TGCGCCAGCAGCTGGAGGGCCGGAGACACCATATATTTT
>TRBJ2-5|TRBV6-5|once|TRBD1
CASSYSGTGGPETQYF
TGTGCCAGCAGTTACTCTGGGACAGGGGGCCCAGAGACCCAGTACTTC
>TRBJ2-2|TRBV7-3|NA|NA
CASSLVQNTGELFF
TGTGCCAGCAGCTTAGTACAGAACACCGGGGAGCTGTTTTTT
>TRBJ2-3|TRBV5-1|NA|TRBD2
CASSRSGGETDTQYF
TGCGCCAGCAGTAGGAGCGGGGGGGAAACAGATACGCAGTATTTT
>TRBJ2-7|TRBV11-2|NA|NA
CASSREGGVGAYEQYF
TGTGCCAGCAGCCGAGAGGGGGGGGTAGGGGCCTACGAGCAGTACTTC
>TRBJ1-6|TRBV4-1|NA|NA
CASSTDSYNSPLHF
TGCGCCAGCAGCACCGACAGTTATAATTCACCCCTCCACTTT
>TRBJ1-2|TRBV5-6|NA|TRBD1
CASSLVQGQSYGYTF
TGTGCCAGCAGCTTGGTACAGGGGCAGAGTTATGGCTACACCTTC
>TRBJ1-5|TRBV27|once|TRBD1
CASSSRTGARDNQPQHF
TGTGCCAGCAGTTCACGGACAGGGGCGCGGGACAATCAGCCCCAGCATTTT
>TRBJ2-5|TRBV4-3|NA|TRBD2
CASSQDGPSGGETQYF
TGCGCCAGCAGCCAAGACGGGCCTAGCGGGGGCGAGACCCAGTACTTC